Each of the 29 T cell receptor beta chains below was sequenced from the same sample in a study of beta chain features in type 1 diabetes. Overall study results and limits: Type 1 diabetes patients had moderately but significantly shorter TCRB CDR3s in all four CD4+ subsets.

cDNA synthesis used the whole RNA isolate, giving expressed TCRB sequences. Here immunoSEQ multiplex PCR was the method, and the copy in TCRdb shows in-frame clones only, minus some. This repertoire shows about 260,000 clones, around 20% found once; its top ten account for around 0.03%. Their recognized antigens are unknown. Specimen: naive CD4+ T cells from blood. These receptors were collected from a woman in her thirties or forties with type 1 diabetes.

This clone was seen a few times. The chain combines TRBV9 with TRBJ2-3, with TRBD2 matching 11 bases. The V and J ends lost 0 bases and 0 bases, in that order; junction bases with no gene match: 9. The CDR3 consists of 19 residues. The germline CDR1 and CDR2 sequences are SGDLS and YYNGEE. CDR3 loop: CASSVGLGLAGDSTDTQYF. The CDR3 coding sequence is TGTGCCAGCAGCGTAGGATTAGGACTAGCGGGTGACAGCACAGATACGCAGTATTTT.

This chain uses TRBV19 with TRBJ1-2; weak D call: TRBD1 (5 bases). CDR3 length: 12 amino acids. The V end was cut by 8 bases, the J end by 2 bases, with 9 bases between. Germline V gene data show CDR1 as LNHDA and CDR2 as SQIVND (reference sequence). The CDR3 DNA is TGTGCCAGTTTGACAGAGAACTATGGCTACACCTTC. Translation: CASLTENYGYTF.

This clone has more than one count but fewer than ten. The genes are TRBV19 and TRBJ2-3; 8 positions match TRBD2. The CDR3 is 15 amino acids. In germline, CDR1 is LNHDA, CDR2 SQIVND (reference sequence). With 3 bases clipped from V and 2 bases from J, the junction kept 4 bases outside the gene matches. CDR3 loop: CASSIVAGITDTQYF. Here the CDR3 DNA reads TGTGCCAGTAGTATCGTAGCGGGGATCACAGATACGCAGTATTTT. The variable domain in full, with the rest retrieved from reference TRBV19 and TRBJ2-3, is DGGITQSPKYLFRKEGQNVTLSCEQNLNHDAMYWYRQDPGQGLRLIYYSQIVNDFQKGDIAEGYSVSREKKESFPLTVTSAQKNPTAFYLCASSIVAGITDTQYFGPGTRLTVL.

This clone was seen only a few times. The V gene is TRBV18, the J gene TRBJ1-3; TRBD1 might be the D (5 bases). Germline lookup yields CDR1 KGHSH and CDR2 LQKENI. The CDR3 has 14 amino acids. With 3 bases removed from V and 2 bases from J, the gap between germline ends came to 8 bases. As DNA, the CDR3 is TGTGCCAGCTCACCGGGGGGTCCTGGAAACACCATATATTTT. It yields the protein CASSPGGPGNTIYF.

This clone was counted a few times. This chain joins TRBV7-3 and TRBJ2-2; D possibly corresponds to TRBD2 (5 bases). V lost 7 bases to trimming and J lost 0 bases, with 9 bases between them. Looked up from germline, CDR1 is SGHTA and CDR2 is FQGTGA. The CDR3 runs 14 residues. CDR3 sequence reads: CASMAGANTGELFF. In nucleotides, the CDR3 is TGTGCCAGCATGGCGGGTGCGAACACCGGGGAGCTGTTTTTT.

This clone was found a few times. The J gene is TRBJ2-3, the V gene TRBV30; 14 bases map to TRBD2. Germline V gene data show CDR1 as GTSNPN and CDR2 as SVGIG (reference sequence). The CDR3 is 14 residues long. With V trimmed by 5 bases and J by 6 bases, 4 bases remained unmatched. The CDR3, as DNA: TGTGCCTGGGGACTAGCGGGAGGAGAGGATACGCAGTATTTT. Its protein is CAWGLAGGEDTQYF.

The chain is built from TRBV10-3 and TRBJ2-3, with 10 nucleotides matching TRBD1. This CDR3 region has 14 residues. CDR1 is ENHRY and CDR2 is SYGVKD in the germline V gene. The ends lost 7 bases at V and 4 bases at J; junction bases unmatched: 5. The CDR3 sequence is CAITGTGVPDTQYF. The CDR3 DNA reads TGTGCCATCACCGGGACAGGGGTACCAGATACGCAGTATTTT.

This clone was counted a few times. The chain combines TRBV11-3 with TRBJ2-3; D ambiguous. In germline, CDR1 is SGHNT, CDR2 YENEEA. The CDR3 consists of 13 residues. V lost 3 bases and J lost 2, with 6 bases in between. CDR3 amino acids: CASSFTDTDTQYF. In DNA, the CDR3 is TGTGCCAGCAGCTTTACAGACACAGATACGCAGTATTTT. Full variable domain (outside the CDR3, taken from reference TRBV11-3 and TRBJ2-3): EAGVVQSPRYKIIEKKQPVAFWCNPISGHNTLYWYLQNLGQGPELLIRYENEEAVDDSQLPKDRFSAERLKGVDSTLKIQPAELGDSAVYLCASSFTDTDTQYFGPGTRLTVL.

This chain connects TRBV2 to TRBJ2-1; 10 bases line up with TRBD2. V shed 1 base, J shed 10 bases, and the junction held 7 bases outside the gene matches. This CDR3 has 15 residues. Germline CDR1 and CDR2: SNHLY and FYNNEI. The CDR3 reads CASSEVLAGLGEQFF. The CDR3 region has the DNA TGTGCCAGCAGTGAAGTACTAGCGGGGCTGGGCGAGCAGTTCTTC.

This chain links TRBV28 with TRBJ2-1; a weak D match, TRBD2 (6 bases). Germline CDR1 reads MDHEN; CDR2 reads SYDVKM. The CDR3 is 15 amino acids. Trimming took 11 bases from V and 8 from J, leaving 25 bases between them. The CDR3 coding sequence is TGTGCCCACGCCCGTAACGGGAGAGTCGGGGATGAGCAGTTCTTC. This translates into CAHARNGRVGDEQFF.

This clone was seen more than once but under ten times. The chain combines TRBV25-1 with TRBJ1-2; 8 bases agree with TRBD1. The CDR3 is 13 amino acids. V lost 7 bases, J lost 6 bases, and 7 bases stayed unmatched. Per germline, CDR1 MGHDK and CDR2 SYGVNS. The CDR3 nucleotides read TGTGCCAGCATGGACAGGGCAACAGATGGCTACACCTTC. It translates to CASMDRATDGYTF.

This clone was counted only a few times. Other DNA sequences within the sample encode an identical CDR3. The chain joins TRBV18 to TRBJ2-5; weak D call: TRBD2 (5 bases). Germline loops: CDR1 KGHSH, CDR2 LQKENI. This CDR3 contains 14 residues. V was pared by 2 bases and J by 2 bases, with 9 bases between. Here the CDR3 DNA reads TGTGCCAGCTCACCAAATCGGGGTCAAGAGACCCAGTACTTC. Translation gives CASSPNRGQETQYF.

The CDR3 nucleotides read TGCAGCGTTGGGGGCCCAGAAGGCTACACCTTC. It translates to CSVGGPEGYTF. This chain uses TRBV29-1 with TRBJ1-2; D is perhaps TRBD1 (5 bases). Germline CDR1 reads SQVTM; CDR2 reads ANQGSEA. Trimming pared 4 bases from V and 8 bases from J, leaving 11 bases between. The CDR3 consists of 11 residues.

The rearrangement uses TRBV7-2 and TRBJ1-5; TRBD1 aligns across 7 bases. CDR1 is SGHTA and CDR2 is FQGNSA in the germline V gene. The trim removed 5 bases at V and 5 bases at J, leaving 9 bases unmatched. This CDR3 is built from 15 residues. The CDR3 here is CASSLTQGRYQPQHF. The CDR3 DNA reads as TGTGCCAGCAGCCTTACACAGGGGAGGTATCAGCCCCAGCATTTT.

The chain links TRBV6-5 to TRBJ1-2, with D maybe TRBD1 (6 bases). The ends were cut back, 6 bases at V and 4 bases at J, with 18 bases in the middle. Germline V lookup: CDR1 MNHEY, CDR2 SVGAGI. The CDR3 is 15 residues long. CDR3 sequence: CASRDNRGARYGYTF. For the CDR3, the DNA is TGTGCCAGCAGAGATAACCGGGGGGCTCGCTATGGCTACACCTTC.

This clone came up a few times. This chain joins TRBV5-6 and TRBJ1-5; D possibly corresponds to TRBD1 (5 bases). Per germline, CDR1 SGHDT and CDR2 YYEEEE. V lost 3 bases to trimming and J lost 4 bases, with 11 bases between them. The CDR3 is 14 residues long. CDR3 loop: CASSSKGRNQPQHF. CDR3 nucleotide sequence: TGTGCCAGCAGCTCAAAGGGGCGGAATCAGCCCCAGCATTTT.

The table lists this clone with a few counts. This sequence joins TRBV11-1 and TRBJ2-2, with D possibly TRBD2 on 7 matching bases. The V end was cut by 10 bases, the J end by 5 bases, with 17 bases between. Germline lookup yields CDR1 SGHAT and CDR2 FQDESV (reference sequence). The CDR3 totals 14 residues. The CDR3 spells CATGGLAETGELFF. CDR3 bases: TGTGCCACCGGGGGGCTAGCGGAAACCGGGGAGCTGTTTTTT.

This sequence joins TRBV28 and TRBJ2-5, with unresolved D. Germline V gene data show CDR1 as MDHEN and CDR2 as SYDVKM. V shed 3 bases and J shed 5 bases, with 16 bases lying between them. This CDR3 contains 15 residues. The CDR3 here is CASSFSTGIGETQYF. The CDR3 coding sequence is TGTGCCAGCAGTTTTTCTACTGGTATCGGGGAGACCCAGTACTTC.

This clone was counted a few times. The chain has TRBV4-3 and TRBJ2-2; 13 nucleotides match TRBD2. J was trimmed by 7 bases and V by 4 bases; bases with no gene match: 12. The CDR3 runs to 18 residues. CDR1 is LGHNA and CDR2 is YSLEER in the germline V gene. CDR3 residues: CASSRAEPGLAGNGELFF. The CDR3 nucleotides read TGCGCCAGCAGCCGCGCGGAACCGGGACTAGCGGGAAACGGGGAGCTGTTTTTT.

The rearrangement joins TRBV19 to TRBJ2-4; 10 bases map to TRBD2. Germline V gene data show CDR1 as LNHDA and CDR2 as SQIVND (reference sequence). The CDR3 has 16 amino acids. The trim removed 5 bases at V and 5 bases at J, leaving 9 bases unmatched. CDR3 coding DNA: TGTGCCAGTAGTCCCCTAGCGGGAGTGGGGGAAAACATTCAGTACTTC. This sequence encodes CASSPLAGVGENIQYF.

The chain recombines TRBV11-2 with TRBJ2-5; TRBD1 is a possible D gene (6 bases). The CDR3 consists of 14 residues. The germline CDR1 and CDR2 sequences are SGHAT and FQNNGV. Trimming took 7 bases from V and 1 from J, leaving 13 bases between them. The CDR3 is CASTARTAQETQYF. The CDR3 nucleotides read TGTGCCAGCACCGCGAGGACAGCCCAAGAGACCCAGTACTTC.

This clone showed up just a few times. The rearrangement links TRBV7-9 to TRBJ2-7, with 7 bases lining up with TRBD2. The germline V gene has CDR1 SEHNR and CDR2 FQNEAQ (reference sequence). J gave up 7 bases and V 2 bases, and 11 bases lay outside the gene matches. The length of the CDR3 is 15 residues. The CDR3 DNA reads TGTGCCAGCAGCTTACTGTTAGCGGGCTCGGGAGAGCAGTACTTC. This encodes CASSLLLAGSGEQYF.

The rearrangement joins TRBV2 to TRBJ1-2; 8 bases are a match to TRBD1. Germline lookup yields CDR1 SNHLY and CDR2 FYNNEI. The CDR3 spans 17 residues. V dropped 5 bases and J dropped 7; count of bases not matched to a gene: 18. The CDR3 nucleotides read TGTGCCAGCAGTTTAAGTGGACCCTGGACAGGGACGAGTGGCTACACCTTC. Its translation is CASSLSGPWTGTSGYTF.

CDR3 bases: TGTGCCAGCAGCCAGTTGGCGGGACAGGGGTCGGGCGAGCAGTACTTC. Translating it yields CASSQLAGQGSGEQYF. This sequence joins TRBV7-9 and TRBJ2-7, with 10 bases lining up with TRBD1. Germline V gives CDR1 SEHNR, CDR2 FQNEAQ (reference sequence). The CDR3 is made up of 16 amino acids. The junction had 13 bases not matched to a gene; V was cut back by 5 bases and J by 6 bases.

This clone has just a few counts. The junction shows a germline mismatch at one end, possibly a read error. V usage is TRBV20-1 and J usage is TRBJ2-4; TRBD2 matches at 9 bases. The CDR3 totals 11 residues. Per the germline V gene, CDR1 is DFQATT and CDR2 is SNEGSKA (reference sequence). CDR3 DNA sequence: TGCAGTGCTAACCCGGGACTAGCCCCACACTTC. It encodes CSANPGLAPHF.

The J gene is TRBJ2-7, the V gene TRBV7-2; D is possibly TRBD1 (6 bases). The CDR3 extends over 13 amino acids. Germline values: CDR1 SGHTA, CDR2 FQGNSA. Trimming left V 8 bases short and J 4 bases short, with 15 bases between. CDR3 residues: CASGTGREYEQYF. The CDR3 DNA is TGTGCCAGCGGAACAGGGAGAGAGTACGAGCAGTACTTC.

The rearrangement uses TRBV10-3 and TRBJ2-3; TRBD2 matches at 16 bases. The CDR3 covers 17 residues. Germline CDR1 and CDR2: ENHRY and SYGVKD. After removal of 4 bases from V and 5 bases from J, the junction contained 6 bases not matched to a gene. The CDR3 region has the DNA TGTGCCATCAGTGGTGCCGGGACTAGCGGGGGGGAAGATACGCAGTATTTT. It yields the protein CAISGAGTSGGEDTQYF.

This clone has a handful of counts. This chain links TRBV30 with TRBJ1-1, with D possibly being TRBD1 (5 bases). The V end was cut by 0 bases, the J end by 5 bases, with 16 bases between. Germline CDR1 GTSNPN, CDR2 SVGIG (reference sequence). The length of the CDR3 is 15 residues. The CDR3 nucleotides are TGTGCCTGGAGTGTACCAGCGGGGGGGAAGACTGAAGCTTTCTTT. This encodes CAWSVPAGGKTEAFF.

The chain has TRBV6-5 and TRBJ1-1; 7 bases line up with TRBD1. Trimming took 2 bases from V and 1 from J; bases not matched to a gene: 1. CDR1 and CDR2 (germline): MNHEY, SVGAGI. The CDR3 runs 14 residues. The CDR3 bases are TGTGCCAGCAGTTACGGGACAGCGAACACTGAAGCTTTCTTT. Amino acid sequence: CASSYGTANTEAFF.